Listed here are 27 T cell receptor beta chains from one sample, sequenced in a study of CD8 T cells in ankylosing spondylitis. TCRdb processed the 5' RACE reads anew with MiXCR; each CDR3 protein has one entry. Here the sample spans 150,000 to 200,000 distinct CDR3 sequences, about 9.9% being singletons. Sample: blood, either unsorted or a sorted T cell fraction (not recorded which). Receptors were obtained from a male donor with ankylosing spondylitis or in good health (not recorded which).

The chain is built from TRBV7-2 and TRBJ2-7; 7 bases line up with TRBD2. V dropped 4 bases and J dropped 4; count of bases not matched to a gene: 10. The CDR3 length is 15 residues. Germline CDR1 is SGHTA and CDR2 is FQGNSA. This CDR3 is CASSYNGGSGYEQYF. The CDR3 region has the DNA TGTGCCAGCAGCTATAACGGGGGGTCGGGTTACGAGCAGTACTTC.

This clonotype was counted at least ten times. V is TRBV5-1 and J is TRBJ2-7; possible D gene TRBD2, 6 bases. The V and J ends lost 6 bases and 2 bases respectively, with 15 bases between them. The CDR3 consists of 14 residues. In germline, CDR1 is SGHRS, CDR2 YFSETQ. The CDR3 sequence: CASTLGTLTYEQYF. CDR3 coding DNA: TGCGCCAGCACGTTAGGGACTTTGACCTACGAGCAGTACTTC.

This clonotype appeared a few times. The gene calls are TRBV27 and TRBJ1-5; D is unresolved. Trimming left V 5 bases short and J 7 bases short, with 12 bases between. Germline CDR1 is MNHEY and CDR2 is SMNVEV (reference sequence). The CDR3 length is 13 residues. This CDR3 reads CASSPSTRQPQHF. The CDR3, as DNA: TGTGCCAGCAGTCCCTCAACGAGGCAGCCCCAGCATTTT.

At least ten counts were recorded for this clonotype. J is TRBJ2-1 and V is TRBV6-2 or TRBV6-3; the match to TRBD2 covers 10 bases. The germline CDR1 and CDR2 sequences are MNHEY and SVGEGT. V lost 5 bases and J lost 8; bases outside the gene matches: 27. The CDR3 is 21 residues long. The CDR3, as DNA: TGTGCCAGCAGTCTGGGGAATGGGCAGCGGGAGGGGCCTAAGAGTTACGATGAGCAGTTCTTC. Translating it yields CASSLGNGQREGPKSYDEQFF.

The V gene is TRBV5-1, the J gene TRBJ1-2; no definite D call. The CDR3 has 14 residues. The ends were cut back, 4 bases at V and 6 bases at J, with 16 bases in the middle. Germline CDR1 SGHRS, CDR2 YFSETQ. The CDR3 DNA reads TGCGCCAGCAGCCCTTGGCCTGGGTCAGATGGCTACACCTTC. It encodes CASSPWPGSDGYTF.

This clonotype was recorded many times. V is TRBV28 and J is TRBJ2-3, with 10 nucleotides matching TRBD1. V gave up 7 bases and J gave up 4 bases; unmatched junction bases: 8. Germline V gene sequence: CDR1 MDHEN, CDR2 SYDVKM. The CDR3 totals 15 residues. Here the CDR3 DNA reads TGTGCCAGCATCTCGCGGGACAGGGGACCAGATACGCAGTATTTT. It is translated as CASISRDRGPDTQYF.

The J gene is TRBJ2-2, the V gene TRBV29-1; 7 bases match TRBD2. With V trimmed by 3 bases and J by 1 base, 5 bases remained unmatched. The CDR3 extends over 15 amino acids. Germline V gene sequence: CDR1 SQVTM, CDR2 ANQGSEA. CDR3 nucleotide sequence: TGCAGCGTTGAGTATCTAGCGGAGAACACCGGGGAGCTGTTTTTT. Translating it yields CSVEYLAENTGELFF.

This chain connects TRBV6-4 to TRBJ1-5, with D maybe TRBD1 (5 bases). The CDR3 length is 15 residues. Trimming left V 4 bases short and J 2 bases short, with 12 bases between. CDR1 MRHNA and CDR2 SNTAGT come from the germline V gene. As DNA, the CDR3 is TGTGCCAGCAGTGCAGGGATCGGGGGCAATCAGCCCCAGCATTTT. It encodes CASSAGIGGNQPQHF.

The rearrangement uses TRBV11-2 and TRBJ2-1, with TRBD2 identical over 12 bases. The CDR3 covers 14 residues. Losses at the gene ends were 4 bases for V and 9 bases for J; bases not matched to a gene: 4. Germline V lookup: CDR1 SGHAT, CDR2 FQNNGV. The CDR3 DNA is TGTGCCAGCAGCTCTAGCGGGAGGGCGCGTGAGCAGTTCTTC. Amino acids: CASSSSGRAREQFF.

CDR3 region: CSARELAFEQFF. The CDR3 DNA is TGCAGTGCTAGAGAACTAGCGTTTGAGCAGTTCTTC. The rearrangement joins TRBV20-1 to TRBJ2-1, with 7 bases lining up with TRBD2. The CDR3 runs 12 residues. V dropped 0 bases and J dropped 9; count of bases not matched to a gene: 2. CDR1 is DFQATT and CDR2 is SNEGSKA in the germline V gene (reference sequence).

This clonotype turned up a few times. The chain joins TRBV10-2 to TRBJ2-2; TRBD1 agrees at 8 bases. The germline V gene encodes CDR1 WSHSY and CDR2 SAAADI. This CDR3 is built from 16 residues. V lost 0 bases, J lost 6 bases, and 6 bases stayed unmatched. CDR3 in DNA: TGCGCCAGCAGTGAGTCAGACAGGGGATCGTCCGGGGAGCTGTTTTTT. This gives the protein CASSESDRGSSGELFF.

In its sample, this clonotype was seen many times. The chain uses TRBV27 and TRBJ2-1; D might be TRBD2 (5 bases). Germline V CDR1 and CDR2: MNHEY, SMNVEV (reference sequence). This CDR3 is built from 15 residues. V was trimmed by 5 bases and J by 4 bases, leaving 15 bases between them. The DNA for the CDR3 is TGTGCCAGCAGTCGCGAGAGGGCCCTTTACAATGAGCAGTTCTTC. Its translation is CASSRERALYNEQFF.

This clonotype was found many times. This chain links TRBV6-5 with TRBJ2-1, with 9 nucleotides matching TRBD2. V dropped 4 bases and J dropped 5; count of bases not matched to a gene: 12. The CDR3 totals 17 residues. Germline CDR1 reads MNHEY; CDR2 reads SVGAGI. The DNA for the CDR3 is TGTGCCAGCAGTTCCTGGACACTAGCGGGCCTAGACAATGAGCAGTTCTTC. Translating gives CASSSWTLAGLDNEQFF.

This clonotype was seen ten or more times. The V gene is TRBV10-3, the J gene TRBJ2-2, with D uncertain. The germline V and J ends were trimmed by 6 bases and 4 bases, with 9 bases remaining between them. The CDR3 spans 13 residues. The germline CDR1 and CDR2 sequences are ENHRY and SYGVKD. For the CDR3, the DNA is TGTGCCATCAGAAAGGCCCTCACCGGGGAGCTGTTTTTT. Translation: CAIRKALTGELFF.

This clonotype was counted ten times or more. The chain joins TRBV10-3 to TRBJ2-3, with D unclear. The V end was cut by 0 bases, the J end by 4 bases, with 5 bases between. Germline V gives CDR1 ENHRY, CDR2 SYGVKD. CDR3 size: 13 residues. CDR3 protein: CAISESNPDTQYF. CDR3 nucleotides: TGTGCCATCAGTGAGTCAAATCCAGATACGCAGTATTTT.

Many counts were recorded for this clonotype. The V gene is TRBV5-6, the J gene TRBJ1-4; 8 bases map to TRBD1. Losses at the gene ends were 2 bases for V and 6 bases for J; bases not matched to a gene: 12. This CDR3 spans 17 amino acids. CDR1 and CDR2 from the germline V gene are SGHDT and YYEEEE. The CDR3 nucleotides are TGTGCCAGCAGCTTCGGATTTCAGACAGGGGCAGATGAAAAACTGTTTTTT. This gives the protein CASSFGFQTGADEKLFF.

This clonotype came up many times. The rearrangement uses TRBV27 and TRBJ2-3; D is undetermined. The germline V gene encodes CDR1 MNHEY and CDR2 SMNVEV (reference sequence). V lost 4 bases and J lost 4, with 9 bases in between. The CDR3 sequence is 13 residues long. In DNA form, the CDR3 reads TGTGCCAGCAGTTCCCCCTTTGCAGATACGCAGTATTTT. It is translated as CASSSPFADTQYF.

The J gene is TRBJ2-2, the V gene TRBV25-1; D is tentatively TRBD1 or TRBD2 (6 bases each). There are 17 residues in the CDR3. V lost 4 bases and J 4 bases, leaving 19 bases between the germline ends. Germline V lookup: CDR1 MGHDK, CDR2 SYGVNS. CDR3 loop: CASSVKGEGEVTGELFF. CDR3 nucleotide sequence: TGTGCCAGCAGTGTAAAGGGCGAGGGGGAGGTCACCGGGGAGCTGTTTTTT.

This clonotype was detected ten times or more. This CDR3 is CASTKSDPNTEAFF. In DNA, the CDR3 is TGTGCCAGCACCAAATCAGATCCGAACACTGAAGCTTTCTTT. The chain has TRBV7-8 and TRBJ1-1; D remains ambiguous. The CDR3 covers 14 residues. Trimming took off 7 bases at V and 1 base at J, with 13 bases between the two ends. CDR1 SGHVS and CDR2 FQNEAQ come from the germline V gene.

This clonotype was detected only a few times. V and J are TRBV7-8 and TRBJ1-3; 7 bases are a match to TRBD1. This CDR3 contains 17 residues. Unmatched junction bases numbered 14, after V lost 5 bases and J lost 4 bases. Germline lookup yields CDR1 SGHVS and CDR2 FQNEAQ. CDR3 sequence reads: CASSPRGGTAGGNTIYF. The CDR3 region has the DNA TGTGCCAGCAGCCCACGGGGTGGGACAGCAGGAGGAAACACCATATATTTT.

Ten or more counts support this clonotype. The chain has TRBV6-5 and TRBJ1-2; TRBD1 matches 10 bases. The V gene end was trimmed by 2 bases and the J gene end by 8 bases; junction bases not matched to a gene: 2. The CDR3 loop spans 13 amino acids. Germline CDR1 MNHEY, CDR2 SVGAGI. In nucleotides, the CDR3 is TGTGCCAGCAGTTACGACAGGGGGCGAGGCTACACCTTC. It encodes CASSYDRGRGYTF.

This clonotype was seen at least ten times. The chain couples TRBV10-2 to TRBJ2-7; 7 bases match TRBD1. This CDR3 is 15 amino acids long. In germline, CDR1 is WSHSY, CDR2 SAAADI. The V segment lost 8 bases and the J segment 2 bases; nucleotides outside the gene matches: 12. The CDR3 sequence: CASLGLDREAYEQYF. The CDR3 coding sequence is TGCGCCAGCCTTGGATTAGACAGGGAAGCCTACGAGCAGTACTTC.

This clonotype was seen repeatedly, ten times or more. CDR3 residues: CASSYSPGQGIYNEQFF. CDR3 nucleotide sequence: TGTGCCAGCAGTTACTCACCGGGACAGGGTATTTACAATGAGCAGTTCTTC. The chain has TRBV6-5 and TRBJ2-1; 9 bases align to TRBD1. CDR1 is MNHEY, CDR2 SVGAGI, per germline. This CDR3 is built from 17 residues. Losses at the gene ends were 0 bases for V and 4 bases for J; bases not matched to a gene: 7.

This clonotype showed up many times. This chain connects TRBV10-3 to TRBJ1-5; the D is unclear. V was pared by 10 bases and J by 4 bases, with 20 bases between. The CDR3 spans 15 residues. Germline V CDR1 and CDR2: ENHRY, SYGVKD. The CDR3 sequence: CATPLTRLGNQPQHF. The CDR3 bases are TGTGCCACCCCACTTACTAGACTGGGGAATCAGCCCCAGCATTTT.

Notes on this clonotype: Being one base from a much bigger clone, this may be a read error. CDR3 sequence reads: CTSSELTKTQYF. Here the CDR3 DNA reads TGTACCAGCAGTGAATTGACTAAAACGCAGTATTTT. The J gene is TRBJ2-3, the V gene TRBV2; the D gene is possibly TRBD2 (5 bases). Germline V lookup: CDR1 SNHLY, CDR2 FYNNEI. The CDR3 covers 12 residues.

In regard to this clonotype: The junction and the germline gene differ at one end; a read error may be behind it. The gene calls are TRBV12-3 or TRBV12-4 and TRBJ2-2; the D gene is possibly TRBD2 (5 bases). The CDR3 covers 16 residues. CDR3 DNA sequence: TGTACCTTCTCCGCCGGGCTCTCGTCGAACACCGGGGAGCTGCTTTTT. This codes for CTFSAGLSSNTGELLF.

This clonotype was seen repeatedly, ten times or more. The chain employs TRBV28 and TRBJ1-4, with D tentatively TRBD1 (6 bases). The CDR3 is 14 amino acids. Trimming removed 2 bases at V and 6 bases at J, with 10 bases between. Germline lookup yields CDR1 MDHEN and CDR2 SYDVKM. The CDR3 here is CASSLPGAHEKLFF. CDR3 DNA: TGTGCCAGCAGTTTACCAGGGGCGCATGAAAAACTGTTTTTT.